What follows are 9 T cell receptor beta chains derived from one specimen sequenced in a study of blood T cell repertoires in COVID-19. Some clones are missing from TCRdb's copy, which holds only in-frame ones; the method was immunoSEQ multiplex PCR. The sample has under 120,000 clones, about 85% seen once. Sample: peripheral blood. The source of these receptors is a human donor in a cohort sampled during active COVID-19.

This clone was observed a few times. The chain carries TRBV9 and TRBJ2-2, with a possible D match to TRBD1 (5 bases). V lost 4 bases and J 1 base, leaving 17 bases between the germline ends. Germline CDR1 and CDR2: SGDLS and YYNGEE. The CDR3 totals 17 residues. This CDR3 is CASSTNLGHQNTGELFF. DNA of the CDR3: TGTGCCAGCAGCACAAACCTCGGACACCAGAACACCGGGGAGCTGTTTTTT.

V usage is TRBV6-1 and J usage is TRBJ2-1; 8 bases match TRBD2. The CDR3 is 15 amino acids. Germline CDR1 is MNHNS and CDR2 is SASEGT. With 2 bases clipped from V and 6 bases from J, the junction kept 6 bases outside the gene matches. The CDR3 here is CASSETTGLGNEQFF. CDR3 bases: TGTGCCAGCAGTGAAACTACGGGACTAGGCAATGAGCAGTTCTTC.

This chain links TRBV24-1 with TRBJ2-7, with 10 positions matching TRBD2. Germline V CDR1 and CDR2: KGHDR, SFDVKD. With 2 bases clipped from V and 6 bases from J, the junction kept 12 bases outside the gene matches. The CDR3 length is 17 residues. CDR3 loop: CATSDYRLAGAICEQYF. CDR3 DNA: TGTGCCACCAGTGATTACCGTCTAGCGGGAGCGATCTGCGAGCAGTACTTC.

The chain combines TRBV4-1 with TRBJ2-3, with 9 bases that match TRBD2. This CDR3 has 19 amino acids. V was clipped by 1 base and J by 5 bases; unmatched bases: 16. Germline-derived CDR1 and CDR2 are MGHRA and YSYEKL. Written as DNA, the CDR3 is TGCGCCAGCAGCCAAGGTTTCCAGCGGGGGGCGACGTGGGGAGATACGCAGTATTTT. Protein: CASSQGFQRGATWGDTQYF.

The J gene is TRBJ2-1, the V gene TRBV20-1, with D maybe TRBD1 (6 bases). Trimming took 5 bases from V and 12 from J, leaving 14 bases between them. Germline CDR1 reads DFQATT; CDR2 reads SNEGSKA (reference sequence). The CDR3 contains 11 residues. CDR3 sequence (DNA): TGCAGTGCTGATCAGGGGCCTCGGCAGTTCTTC. Its translation: CSADQGPRQFF.

The J gene is TRBJ1-5, the V gene TRBV4-3, with 9 nucleotides matching TRBD1. The CDR3 is made up of 18 amino acids. V gave up 1 base and J gave up 2 bases; unmatched junction bases: 9. CDR1 is LGHNA and CDR2 is YSLEER in the germline V gene. The CDR3 loop reads CASSQGQGGMSGNQPQHF. The CDR3 nucleotides read TGCGCCAGCAGCCAAGGACAGGGGGGGATGAGTGGCAATCAGCCCCAGCATTTT.

In its sample, this clone was seen once. V is TRBV4-1 and J is TRBJ2-5; 16 bases match TRBD2. With V trimmed by 0 bases and J by 5 bases, 9 bases remained unmatched. CDR1 is MGHRA, CDR2 YSYEKL, per germline. This CDR3 has 19 amino acids. CDR3 residues: CASSQDWGLAGGGSETQYF. Written as DNA, the CDR3 is TGCGCCAGCAGCCAAGACTGGGGACTAGCGGGAGGGGGGTCCGAGACCCAGTACTTC.

In regard to this clone: Other nucleotide sequences from this sample produce the same CDR3. CDR3 nucleotide sequence: TGCGCCAGCAGCCCGGACAGGAGCTATGGCTACACCTTC. Its protein is CASSPDRSYGYTF. V gene TRBV5-1 combines with J gene TRBJ1-2, with TRBD1 matching over 7 bases. Trimming removed 4 bases from V and 4 bases from J; junction bases left unmatched: 4. CDR3 length: 13 amino acids. The germline V gene has CDR1 SGHRS and CDR2 YFSETQ. The full variable domain, with the rest looked up from reference TRBV5-1 and TRBJ1-2, is KAGVTQTPRYLIKTRGQQVTLSCSPISGHRSVSWYQQTPGQGLQFLFEYFSETQRNKGNFPGRFSGRQFSNSRSEMNVSTLELGDSALYLCASSPDRSYGYTFGSGTRLTVV.

The CDR3, as DNA: TGTGCCAGCAGTTTTGCGGGCCCTAATTCACCCCTCCACTTT. Protein: CASSFAGPNSPLHF. This chain joins TRBV28 and TRBJ1-6; no clear D gene. Germline V gene data show CDR1 as MDHEN and CDR2 as SYDVKM. The CDR3 has 14 amino acids. Trimming took 3 bases from V and 6 from J, leaving 9 bases between them.